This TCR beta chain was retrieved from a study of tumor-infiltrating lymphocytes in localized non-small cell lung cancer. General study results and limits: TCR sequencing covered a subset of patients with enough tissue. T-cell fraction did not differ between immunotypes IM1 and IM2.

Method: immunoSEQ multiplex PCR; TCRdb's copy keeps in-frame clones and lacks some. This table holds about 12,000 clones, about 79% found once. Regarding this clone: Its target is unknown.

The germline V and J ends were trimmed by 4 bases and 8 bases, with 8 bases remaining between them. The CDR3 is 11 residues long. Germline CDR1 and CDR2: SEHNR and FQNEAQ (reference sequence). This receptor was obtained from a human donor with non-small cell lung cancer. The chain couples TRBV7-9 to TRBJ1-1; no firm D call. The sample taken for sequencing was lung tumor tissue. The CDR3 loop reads CASSSKLEAFF. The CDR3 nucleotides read TGTGCCAGCAGCTCCAAGCTAGAAGCTTTCTTT.